The clone carrying this T cell receptor (beta chain) turned up a few times. CDR1 is MNHEY, CDR2 SMNVEV, per germline (reference sequence). The CDR3 extends over 15 amino acids. Trimming took 5 bases from V and 4 from J; bases not matched to a gene: 7. In the authors' workflow: Reference gene primers were amplified, and this amplification served to estimate nucleated cell counts. The protocol was immunoSEQ multiplex PCR, while the TCRdb copy is restricted to in-frame clones and leaves out a portion. Clonal size and the V and J genes are those of that table, whereas D and trimming came from the DNA. Altogether approximately 170,000 clones are present, roughly nine tenths being singletons, with the ten largest covering roughly 4%. This entry comes from a study of blood T cell repertoires in COVID-19.

Sequencing used peripheral blood. This clonotype was sampled from a woman in her 70s with acute or convalescent COVID-19. This rearrangement joins TRBV27 to TRBJ2-2; 7 bases match TRBD2. The CDR3 region is CASSPVGGVTGELFF. CDR3 coding DNA: TGTGCCAGCAGTCCCGTGGGGGGGGTCACCGGGGAGCTGTTTTTT.